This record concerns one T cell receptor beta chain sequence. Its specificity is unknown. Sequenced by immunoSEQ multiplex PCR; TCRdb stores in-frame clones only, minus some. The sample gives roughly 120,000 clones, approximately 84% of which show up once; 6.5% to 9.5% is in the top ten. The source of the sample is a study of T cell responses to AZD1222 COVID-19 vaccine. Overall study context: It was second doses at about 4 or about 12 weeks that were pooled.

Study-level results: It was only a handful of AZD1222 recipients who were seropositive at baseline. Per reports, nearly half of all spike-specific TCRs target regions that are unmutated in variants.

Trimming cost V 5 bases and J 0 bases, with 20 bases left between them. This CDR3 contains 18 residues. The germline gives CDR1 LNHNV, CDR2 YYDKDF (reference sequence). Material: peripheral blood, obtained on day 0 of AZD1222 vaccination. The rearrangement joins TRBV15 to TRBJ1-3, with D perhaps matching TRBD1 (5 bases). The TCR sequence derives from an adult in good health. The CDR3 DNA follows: TGTGCCACCAGCCCCTGGGGAGGGGAATTAAACTCTGGAAACACCATATATTTT. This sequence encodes CATSPWGGELNSGNTIYF.